The 24 T cell receptor beta chains below were found in one sample sequenced in a study of cytomegalovirus exposure and HLA in healthy donors. The PCR was carried out with 60 Vbeta primers and 13 Jbeta primers. Generated by immunoSEQ multiplex PCR, the TCRdb table keeps only in-frame clones and is missing some. This table holds about 130,000 clones, about four fifths found once. Sequencing was carried out using PBMCs. All receptors come from a man aged 18 to 35 in good health and CMV-seronegative.

The genes are TRBV5-5 and TRBJ1-2; the match to TRBD1 covers 7 bases. Losses at the gene ends were 3 bases for V and 4 bases for J; bases not matched to a gene: 9. Germline V gene sequence: CDR1 SGHKS, CDR2 YYEKEE (reference sequence). This CDR3 is built from 15 residues. The CDR3 DNA sequence: TGTGCCAGCAGCTGGCGACAGGGAGGTTCCTATGGCTACACCTTC. This sequence encodes CASSWRQGGSYGYTF.

The genes are TRBV11-2 and TRBJ2-7, with 7 bases fitting TRBD2. The CDR3 length is 14 residues. The junction had 4 bases not matched to a gene; V was cut back by 5 bases and J by 0 bases. CDR1 is SGHAT, CDR2 FQNNGV, per germline. The CDR3 here is CASSPPSGSYEQYV. In nucleotides, the CDR3 is TGTGCCAGCAGCCCCCCTAGCGGCTCCTACGAGCAGTACGTC.

The genes are TRBV5-6 and TRBJ2-5; possibly TRBD2 for D (6 bases). The germline V and J ends were trimmed by 4 bases and 3 bases, with 13 bases remaining between them. The CDR3 sequence is 14 residues long. Germline lookup yields CDR1 SGHDT and CDR2 YYEEEE. CDR3: CASSLPPGEETQYF. The CDR3 coding sequence is TGTGCCAGCAGCCTCCCCCCGGGAGAAGAGACCCAGTACTTC. The full variable domain, with the rest looked up from reference TRBV5-6 and TRBJ2-5, is DAGVTQSPTHLIKTRGQQVTLRCSPKSGHDTVSWYQQALGQGPQFIFQYYEEEERQRGNFPDRFSGHQFPNYSSELNVNALLLGDSALYLCASSLPPGEETQYFGPGTRLLVL.

The V and J genes are TRBV6-1 and TRBJ1-1, with D unresolved. The CDR3 sequence is 12 residues long. The V gene's germline CDR1 is MNHNS and CDR2 SASEGT. Trimming removed 5 bases from V and 10 bases from J, with 14 bases in between. DNA of the CDR3: TGTGCCAGCAGTTATGCAGCGGGAAGAGCTTTCTTT. Encoded protein: CASSYAAGRAFF.

V gene TRBV19 combines with J gene TRBJ1-1; no definite D call. CDR1 is LNHDA and CDR2 is SQIVND in the germline V gene (reference sequence). Trimming cost V 8 bases and J 5 bases, with 15 bases left between them. The CDR3 consists of 13 residues. DNA of the CDR3: TGTGCCAGTCGGAGCAGTGGGTCGACTGAAGCTTTCTTT. Translating it yields CASRSSGSTEAFF. Supplemented by reference TRBV19 and TRBJ1-1, the full variable domain reads DGGITQSPKYLFRKEGQNVTLSCEQNLNHDAMYWYRQDPGQGLRLIYYSQIVNDFQKGDIAEGYSVSREKKESFPLTVTSAQKNPTAFYLCASRSSGSTEAFFGQGTRLTVV.

V and J are TRBV16 and TRBJ1-2; unclear D gene. The germline V gene has CDR1 KGHSY and CDR2 FQNENV. The CDR3 totals 16 residues. The V and J ends lost 5 bases and 1 base respectively, with 17 bases between them. In nucleotides, the CDR3 is TGTGCCAGCAGCTCAGCGGAGAGTTTAATTAACTATGGCTACACCTTC. Its translation: CASSSAESLINYGYTF.

The genes are TRBV10-2 and TRBJ1-1; D gene uncertain. Germline CDR1 is WSHSY and CDR2 is SAAADI. The CDR3 length is 13 residues. V was pared by 2 bases and J by 5 bases, with 9 bases between. The CDR3 DNA reads TGCGCCAGCAGTGAGCAAAGCTTGACTGAAGCTTTCTTT. It specifies CASSEQSLTEAFF.

This clone was detected only once. V usage is TRBV9 and J usage is TRBJ1-6; TRBD1 agrees at 7 bases. Germline lookup yields CDR1 SGDLS and CDR2 YYNGEE. CDR3 size: 14 residues. Losses at the gene ends were 2 bases for V and 7 bases for J; bases not matched to a gene: 3. This chain's CDR3 is CASSVEDRNSPLHF. The CDR3 coding sequence is TGTGCCAGCAGCGTGGAGGACAGGAATTCACCCCTCCACTTT.

The chain couples TRBV5-8 to TRBJ2-3, with TRBD1 as a possible D gene (5 bases). CDR1 is SGHTS and CDR2 is YDEGEE in the germline V gene. The CDR3 runs to 14 residues. The V end was cut by 2 bases, the J end by 2 bases, with 9 bases between. The CDR3 nucleotides are TGTGCCAGCAGCTTCGACAGAGCCACAGATACGCAGTATTTT. The encoded protein is CASSFDRATDTQYF.

V and J are TRBV14 and TRBJ2-1; D remains unclear. This CDR3 is built from 16 residues. Germline loops: CDR1 SGHDN, CDR2 FVKESK. The germline V and J ends were trimmed by 0 bases and 0 bases, with 9 bases remaining between them. CDR3 loop: CASSQDETDSYNEQFF. Here the CDR3 DNA reads TGTGCCAGCAGCCAAGACGAAACTGACTCCTACAATGAGCAGTTCTTC. Full variable domain (missing parts from reference TRBV14 and TRBJ2-1): EAGVTQFPSHSVIEKGQTVTLRCDPISGHDNLYWYRRVMGKEIKFLLHFVKESKQDESGMPNNRFLAERTGGTYSTLKVQPAELEDSGVYFCASSQDETDSYNEQFFGPGTRLTVL.

The chain links TRBV19 to TRBJ2-1, with D possibly being TRBD2 (6 bases). V shed 1 base and J shed 15 bases, with 10 bases lying between them. The germline V gene has CDR1 LNHDA and CDR2 SQIVND (reference sequence). The CDR3 is made up of 11 amino acids. The CDR3 loop is CASSIVREWFF. In nucleotides, the CDR3 is TGTGCCAGTAGTATAGTCCGGGAGTGGTTCTTC.

The CDR3 sequence is CASSTPGGETQYF. CDR3 DNA sequence: TGTGCCAGCAGTACACCAGGGGGAGAGACCCAGTACTTC. The rearrangement joins TRBV27 to TRBJ2-5; 7 nucleotides agree with TRBD1. The trim removed 5 bases at V and 4 bases at J, leaving 4 bases unmatched. The length of the CDR3 is 13 residues. Germline V gives CDR1 MNHEY, CDR2 SMNVEV (reference sequence).

The V gene is TRBV18, the J gene TRBJ2-1; TRBD2 might be the D (5 bases). Germline loops: CDR1 KGHSH, CDR2 LQKENI. This CDR3 has 16 residues. V was cut by 6 bases and J by 0 bases, with 15 bases left in between. This chain's CDR3 is CASSTGTGSSYNEQFF. DNA for the CDR3: TGTGCCAGCTCGACCGGTACGGGGAGCTCCTACAATGAGCAGTTCTTC.

CDR3 in DNA: TGTGCCAGCAGCAAGGGACTCATCCTCTACGAGCAGTACTTC. Encoded protein: CASSKGLILYEQYF. V and J are TRBV21-1 and TRBJ2-5; the table gives TRBD2 as D, unverified against the DNA. The end of the DNA is better explained by TRBJ2-7, so the J call may be wrong. TRBV21-1 is a listed pseudogene. The CDR3 runs to 14 residues.

The J gene is TRBJ2-4, the V gene TRBV19, with a possible D match to TRBD2 (6 bases). The germline CDR1 and CDR2 sequences are LNHDA and SQIVND (reference sequence). The CDR3 has 14 residues. Trimming shortened V by 3 bases and J by 4 bases, and 10 bases separated the two germline ends. CDR3 sequence reads: CASSMRDGKNIQYF. The CDR3, as DNA: TGTGCCAGTAGTATGCGGGACGGGAAAAACATTCAGTACTTC.

The chain couples TRBV4-1 to TRBJ1-5, with 9 bases identical to TRBD1. This CDR3 region has 17 residues. Germline CDR1 MGHRA, CDR2 YSYEKL. V dropped 4 bases and J dropped 6; count of bases not matched to a gene: 13. CDR3 nucleotide sequence: TGCGCCAGCAGCCTGCACGGACAGGGGCCCCCCGGTCAGCCCCAGCATTTT. Translating gives CASSLHGQGPPGQPQHF.

This clone has more than one count but fewer than ten. The chain combines TRBV5-1 with TRBJ1-1; 12 positions agree with TRBD1. Germline V CDR1 and CDR2: SGHRS, YFSETQ. V gave up 5 bases and J gave up 5 bases; unmatched junction bases: 7. The CDR3 spans 15 residues. In DNA, the CDR3 is TGCGCCAGCAGTTACCGGGACAGGGGGCTGACTGAAGCTTTCTTT. The encoded protein is CASSYRDRGLTEAFF.

The genes are TRBV5-1 and TRBJ2-5; possibly TRBD2 for D (5 bases). The DNA end is more similar to TRBJ2-7, so the J call may be wrong. This CDR3 is built from 15 residues. Germline V gene data show CDR1 as SGHRS and CDR2 as YFSETQ. This CDR3 is CASSSTSGSSYEQYF. CDR3 bases: TGCGCCAGCAGCTCGACCTCGGGAAGTTCCTACGAGCAGTACTTC.

The chain couples TRBV5-1 to TRBJ2-4, with D possibly matching TRBD2 (6 bases). Trimming took off 4 bases at V and 5 bases at J, with 16 bases between the two ends. The CDR3 is made up of 15 amino acids. Germline lookup yields CDR1 SGHRS and CDR2 YFSETQ. The CDR3 spells CASSRRGGEENIQYF. DNA of the CDR3: TGCGCCAGCAGCCGTAGGGGTGGGGAGGAAAACATTCAGTACTTC.

This clone was seen just once. This rearrangement joins TRBV5-1 to TRBJ2-1; 15 nucleotides match TRBD2. With V trimmed by 7 bases and J by 3 bases, 2 bases remained unmatched. This CDR3 contains 15 residues. Per germline, CDR1 SGHRS and CDR2 YFSETQ. The CDR3 loop reads CASGLAGGIYNEQFF. CDR3 nucleotides: TGCGCCAGCGGACTAGCGGGAGGGATCTACAATGAGCAGTTCTTC. Filled out from reference TRBV5-1 and TRBJ2-1, the complete variable domain reads KAGVTQTPRYLIKTRGQQVTLSCSPISGHRSVSWYQQTPGQGLQFLFEYFSETQRNKGNFPGRFSGRQFSNSRSEMNVSTLELGDSALYLCASGLAGGIYNEQFFGPGTRLTVL.

This chain uses TRBV27 with TRBJ1-2; TRBD1 agrees at 9 bases. This CDR3 is 18 amino acids long. In germline, CDR1 is MNHEY, CDR2 SMNVEV (reference sequence). The J segment lost 1 base and the V segment lost 5 bases, leaving 14 bases of the junction unmatched. The CDR3 loop reads CASSPLGLGQGYNYGYTF. CDR3 DNA sequence: TGTGCCAGCAGTCCCCTAGGGTTGGGACAGGGCTATAACTATGGCTACACCTTC.

This clone appeared a few times. This chain links TRBV2 with TRBJ1-4; the D gene is possibly TRBD1 (5 bases). The CDR3 is 12 residues long. Deletions cut 6 bases from V and 12 bases from J, with 14 bases between. CDR1 SNHLY and CDR2 FYNNEI come from the germline V gene. The CDR3 DNA is TGTGCCAGCAGGGAGACAGAATTTGAACTGTTTTTT. Its protein product is CASRETEFELFF.

This clone has only a few counts. The CDR3 sequence is CASSPAGEEGEKLFF. The CDR3 nucleotides read TGCGCCAGCAGCCCGGCCGGGGAGGAAGGGGAAAAACTGTTTTTT. The chain links TRBV4-3 to TRBJ1-4; no clear D. CDR3 size: 15 residues. The germline V and J ends were trimmed by 4 bases and 8 bases, with 17 bases remaining between them. Germline V lookup: CDR1 LGHNA, CDR2 YSLEER.

The chain employs TRBV4-3 and TRBJ2-7, with 12 bases lining up with TRBD2. CDR1 LGHNA and CDR2 YSLEER come from the germline V gene. The length of the CDR3 is 18 residues. V trimming: 1 base; J trimming: 3 bases; junction bases outside the gene matches: 10. DNA of the CDR3: TGCGCCAGCAGCCAAGGGGTCCTGACTAGCGGGAGAATCTACGAGCAGTACTTC. Translating it yields CASSQGVLTSGRIYEQYF.